This is a list of T cell receptor beta chains from one sample in a study of T cells in Graves' hyperthyroidism and ophthalmopathy. TCRdb used MiXCR to reprocess the multiplex PCR reads, holding one entry per CDR3 protein. The sample lists around 250,000 distinct CDR3 sequences; less than 15% were seen once. Sequenced input: blood. These receptors originate from a woman between 40 and 55 years old with Graves' hyperthyroidism that later progressed to Graves' ophthalmopathy. Both conserved end residues are part of each CDR3. Fields, in order: V gene, J gene, D gene, clone size, CDR3 length, CDR3 protein, CDR3 DNA. D genes are given only for firm matches. The size field is filled for only some rows; it gives once, few, many or a size class.

TRBV27	TRBJ2-5	-	many	13	CASSFGTQETQYF	TGTGCCAGCAGTTTCGGGACACAAGAGACCCAGTACTTC
TRBV12-3/TRBV12-4	TRBJ1-2	-	-	13	CASSFHPGHGYTF	TGTGCCAGCAGTTTCCATCCAGGGCATGGCTACACCTTC
TRBV27	TRBJ2-1	TRBD2	many	15	CASSILSGRFNEQFF	TGTGCCAGCAGTATTCTGAGCGGGAGATTCAATGAGCAGTTCTTC
TRBV20-1	TRBJ2-7	TRBD2	few	15	CSASPLAGVIYEQYF	TGCAGTGCTAGCCCTTTAGCGGGAGTGATCTACGAGCAGTACTTC
TRBV6-5	TRBJ1-2	-	many	15	CASSYGPQGRNGYTF	TGTGCCAGCAGTTACGGACCCCAGGGTAGGAATGGCTACACCTTC
TRBV19	TRBJ2-3	-	-	16	CASSREGRGSADTQYF	TGTGCCAGTAGCCGTGAGGGGAGAGGTTCCGCAGATACGCAGTATTTT
TRBV20-1	TRBJ2-6	-	many	15	CSARVQSSGANVLTF	TGCAGTGCTAGAGTCCAGTCATCTGGGGCCAACGTCCTGACTTTC
TRBV28	TRBJ2-7	-	many	11	CASTGSYEQYF	TGTGCCAGTACAGGTTCCTACGAGCAGTACTTC
TRBV18	TRBJ2-2	-	few	16	CASSPPVLRYTGELFF	TGTGCCAGCTCACCACCGGTCCTGAGATACACCGGGGAGCTGTTTTTT
TRBV20-1	TRBJ2-1	TRBD2	many	15	CSARDVLADYNEQFF	TGCAGTGCTAGAGATGTCCTAGCGGACTACAATGAGCAGTTCTTC
TRBV20-1	TRBJ2-3	TRBD2	many	22	CSASPAYRMIQREGPSTDTQYF	TGCAGTGCTAGTCCCGCCTACAGAATGATACAGCGGGAGGGCCCGAGCACAGATACGCAGTATTTT
TRBV19	TRBJ1-1	-	many	16	CASSVSGARVYTEAFF	TGTGCCAGTAGCGTTAGCGGGGCTCGGGTTTACACTGAAGCTTTCTTT
TRBV7-9	TRBJ2-3	-	many	17	CASSLAGASGSTDTQYF	TGTGCCAGCAGCTTAGCGGGGGCTAGCGGTAGCACAGATACGCAGTATTTT
TRBV19	TRBJ2-7	-	-	15	CASSTGAGGVGEQYF	TGTGCCAGTAGCACGGGGGCCGGGGGAGTCGGGGAGCAGTACTTC
TRBV30	TRBJ2-1	-	many	13	CAWTGSSYNEQFF	TGTGCCTGGACCGGGTCCTCCTACAATGAGCAGTTCTTC
TRBV3-1	TRBJ2-1	TRBD2	many	16	CASRPKGLAGVNEQFF	TGTGCCAGCAGACCGAAGGGGCTAGCGGGGGTAAATGAGCAGTTCTTC
TRBV27	TRBJ2-1	-	many	15	CASSLRLLNYNEQFF	TGTGCCAGCAGTTTGAGATTGCTGAACTACAATGAGCAGTTCTTC
TRBV12-3/TRBV12-4	TRBJ2-7	-	many	11	CASKGGGEQYF	TGTGCCAGCAAGGGGGGGGGCGAGCAGTACTTC
TRBV6-4	TRBJ2-2	TRBD1	few	18	CASSLRPTGGAVIGELFF	TGTGCCAGCAGCCTCAGGCCTACAGGGGGCGCCGTCATCGGGGAGCTGTTTTTT
TRBV6-1	TRBJ2-7	TRBD2	many	15	CASSEGPSGNYEQYF	TGTGCCAGCAGTGAAGGCCCTAGCGGGAACTACGAGCAGTACTTC
TRBV4-1	TRBJ2-7	-	few	14	CASSHPLGSSEQYF	TGCGCCAGCAGCCATCCACTAGGATCGTCCGAGCAGTACTTC
TRBV12-3/TRBV12-4	TRBJ1-1	TRBD1	-	19	CASSTPRDSVSNFQSEAFF	TGTGCCAGCAGCACCCCCAGGGACAGTGTTAGCAACTTTCAATCTGAAGCTTTCTTT
TRBV5-6	TRBJ2-7	TRBD2	many	15	CASSFRLAGSYEQYF	TGTGCCAGCAGCTTTCGGCTAGCGGGATCCTACGAGCAGTACTTC
TRBV27	TRBJ2-5	-	many	14	CASSKRGSQETQYF	TGTGCCAGCAGTAAACGGGGATCACAAGAGACCCAGTACTTC
TRBV4-1	TRBJ1-1	-	-	15	CASSRVSGLATEAFF	TGCGCCAGCAGCCGGGTATCAGGGCTGGCCACTGAAGCTTTCTTT
TRBV6-1	TRBJ1-1	TRBD1	few	13	CDSSEDRGFEAFF	TGTGACAGCAGTGAGGACAGGGGATTTGAAGCTTTCTTT
TRBV18	TRBJ1-3	-	many	13	CASSPQALDTIYF	TGTGCCAGCTCACCACAAGCTTTGGACACCATATATTTT
TRBV12-3/TRBV12-4	TRBJ2-7	TRBD1	many	12	CASSSTGGEQYF	TGTGCCAGCAGTTCAACAGGGGGCGAGCAGTACTTC
TRBV5-1	TRBJ1-1	-	many	14	CASSLMDTGTEAFF	TGCGCCAGCAGCTTGATGGACACGGGGACTGAAGCTTTCTTT
TRBV28	TRBJ1-3	TRBD1	many	17	CASSPHSGRGRGNTIYF	TGTGCCAGCAGTCCCCATTCGGGCAGGGGGCGAGGAAACACCATATATTTT
TRBV5-6	TRBJ2-2	-	-	13	CASTFRVTGELFF	TGTGCCAGCACCTTTCGAGTAACCGGGGAGCTGTTTTTT
TRBV7-8	TRBJ2-1	TRBD2	many	14	CASSSREGRGEQFF	TGTGCCAGCAGCTCCCGGGAGGGCCGGGGTGAGCAGTTCTTC
TRBV29-1	TRBJ1-1	TRBD1	many	18	CSVGGYGVVGTGTTEAFF	TGCAGCGTGGGCGGCTATGGTGTAGTAGGGACAGGGACCACTGAAGCTTTCTTT
TRBV18	TRBJ2-5	-	many	15	CASSPPAGTAIAQYF	TGTGCCAGCTCACCACCTGCTGGGACGGCTATCGCCCAGTACTTC